Listed here is a single TCR beta chain. This entry comes from a study of control samples from healthy donors and cancer patients. The V and J ends lost 1 base and 5 bases respectively, with 5 bases between them. The CDR3 is 12 amino acids. Per germline, CDR1 ENHRY and CDR2 SYGVKD. Produced via immunoSEQ multiplex PCR; TCRdb's table is partial and in-frame only. In the table there are roughly 140,000 clones, approximately 91% of which are singletons. Sample: blood. This TCR was recovered from a man aged 30-40 years in good health. The chain couples TRBV10-3 to TRBJ2-5; the D is unclear. The DNA of the CDR3 is TGTGCCATCAGTGAGTATGAGGAGACCCAGTACTTC. Translated: CAISEYEETQYF.